This T cell receptor beta chain was sequenced for a study of T-cell memory formation after mild COVID-19. Overall study results and limits: Still unconfirmed is whether the second-wave clones peaking on day 37 recognized SARS-CoV-2. Clones that contracted from day 15 to 85 were balanced CD4/CD8, while later expanders leaned CD4+.

Between the trimmed V and J ends, which lost 8 bases and 8 bases, there was a span of 18 bases. The CDR3 contains 14 residues. The germline V gene has CDR1 KGHDR and CDR2 SFDVKD. TCRdb re-derived calls from the 5' RACE reads in MiXCR, one entry per CDR3 protein. Of about 400,000 distinct CDR3 sequences listed, under 25% are singletons. This clonotype has more than one count but fewer than ten. Its antigen remains unknown. V usage is TRBV24-1 and J usage is TRBJ2-1; D possibly corresponds to TRBD2 (5 bases). The sequenced sample was PBMCs or a T cell subset sorted from them (not recorded which). The TCR originated in an adult woman who had mild COVID-19 (a few samples of this study predate the infection). Cell type and time point are not known. Written as DNA, the CDR3 is TGTGCCACCACCCGACGGTTTTCCGGGGATGAGCAGTTCTTC. Its translation: CATTRRFSGDEQFF.